This T cell receptor beta chain derives from a study of OX40 agonist ivuxolimab in advanced cancers. Study-wide findings and caveats: On average, a greater number of expanded clones characterised CD8+ T cells relative to CD4+.

The length of the CDR3 is 15 residues. The germline V and J ends were trimmed by 7 bases and 6 bases, with 20 bases remaining between them. Germline V CDR1 and CDR2: MNHEY, SVGAGI. About this clone: Its antigen is still unknown.

Profiling relied on immunoSEQ multiplex PCR, and the TCRdb table lists in-frame clones only, not all of them. The data show approximately 69,000 clones, 80% to 90% seen once. Sequenced material: CD4+ or CD8+ T cells sorted from blood, taken in a trial of the OX40 agonist ivuxolimab. This clonotype originated in an adult with an advanced solid tumor such as melanoma, head and neck, liver or kidney cancer. The V gene is TRBV6-5, the J gene TRBJ2-3; the D gene could be TRBD1 or TRBD2 (5 bases each). The CDR3 is CASKVRDPSWDTQYF. The DNA for the CDR3 is TGTGCCAGCAAGGTACGGGACCCCTCTTGGGATACGCAGTATTTT.